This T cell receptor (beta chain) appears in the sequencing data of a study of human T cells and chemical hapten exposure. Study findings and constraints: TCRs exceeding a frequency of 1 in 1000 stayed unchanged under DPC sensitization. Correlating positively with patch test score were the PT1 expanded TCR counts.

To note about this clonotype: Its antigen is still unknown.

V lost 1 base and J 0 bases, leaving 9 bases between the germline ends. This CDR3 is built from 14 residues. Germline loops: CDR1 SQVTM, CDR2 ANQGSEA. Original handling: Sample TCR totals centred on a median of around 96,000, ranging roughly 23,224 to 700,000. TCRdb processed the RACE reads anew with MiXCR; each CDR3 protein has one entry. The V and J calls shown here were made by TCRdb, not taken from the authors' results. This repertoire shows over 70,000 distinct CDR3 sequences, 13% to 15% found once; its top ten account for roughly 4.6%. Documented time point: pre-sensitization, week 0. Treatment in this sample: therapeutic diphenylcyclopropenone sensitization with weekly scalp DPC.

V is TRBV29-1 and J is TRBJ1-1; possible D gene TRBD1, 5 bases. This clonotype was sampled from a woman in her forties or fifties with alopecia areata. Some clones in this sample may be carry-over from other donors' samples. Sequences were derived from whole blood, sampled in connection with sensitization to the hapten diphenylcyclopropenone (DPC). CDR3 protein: CSVEGQSLNTEAFF. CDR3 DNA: TGCAGCGTTGAAGGACAGTCCTTGAACACTGAAGCTTTCTTT.